This entry concerns a single T cell receptor (beta chain). Its antigen is still unknown. Template switching created a universal primer site, and the cDNA included unique molecular identifiers. One entry per CDR3 protein results from TCRdb running MiXCR on the 5' RACE reads. The table has 250,000 to 350,000 distinct CDR3 sequences, 9.5% seen once. V was pared by 2 bases and J by 1 base, with 17 bases between. The length of the CDR3 is 17 residues. These data come from a study of identical twins. Study results and limitations: Invariant populations such as MAIT and iNKT cells could partly muddle zero-insertion analyses. Out-of-frame beta sequences exhibited a weaker degree of excess twin sharing.

Healthy Caucasians made up all donors. These data are also associated with another study on yellow fever vaccine responses in identical twins.

The TCR originated in a woman under 30 in good health. This chain connects TRBV12-3 or TRBV12-4 to TRBJ1-2, with D hard to call. Sequencing used CD8+ T cells sorted from blood. CDR3 DNA: TGTGCCAGCAGTTTACTAAGGGAGGGCGCCAATAACTATGGCTACACCTTC. Translated: CASSLLREGANNYGYTF.